Following are 15 T cell receptor beta chains from one sample sequenced in a study of blood T cell repertoires in COVID-19. Clones were read by immunoSEQ multiplex PCR, and TCRdb kept only the in-frame ones, dropping some. The profile shows under 300,000 clones, around 90% of them singletons. The sample was peripheral blood. The receptors derive from a woman aged 35 to 49 who had recovered from COVID-19.

The CDR3 DNA sequence: TGTGCCAGCAGCTTAGGGACAGGGTTCTTAGGCTTCAATCAGCCCCAGCATTTT. Its translation: CASSLGTGFLGFNQPQHF. The rearrangement links TRBV7-9 to TRBJ1-5, with 8 bases matching TRBD1. Looked up from germline, CDR1 is SEHNR and CDR2 is FQNEAQ (reference sequence). With V trimmed by 1 base and J by 3 bases, 11 bases remained unmatched. This CDR3 spans 18 amino acids.

The rearrangement uses TRBV5-5 and TRBJ2-5; D is perhaps TRBD2 (6 bases). The CDR3 consists of 15 residues. Germline V gene data show CDR1 as SGHKS and CDR2 as YYEKEE (reference sequence). Trimming took off 1 base at V and 2 bases at J, with 12 bases between the two ends. CDR3 in DNA: TGTGCCAGCAGCTTGCGTGGTAGCGGACAAGAGACCCAGTACTTC. Amino acids: CASSLRGSGQETQYF.

This rearrangement joins TRBV7-6 to TRBJ1-1; D not resolved. V lost 1 base, J lost 1 base, and 7 bases lay in between. CDR3 size: 14 residues. CDR1 and CDR2 from the germline V gene are SGHVS and FNYEAQ. DNA of the CDR3: TGTGCCAGCAGCTTAGAGGCAGGGAACACTGAAGCTTTCTTT. Protein: CASSLEAGNTEAFF.

V usage is TRBV25-1 and J usage is TRBJ2-1; TRBD2 aligns across 12 bases. CDR3 size: 16 residues. Germline assignment: CDR1 MGHDK and CDR2 SYGVNS. The V and J ends lost 0 bases and 7 bases, in that order; junction bases with no gene match: 4. As DNA, the CDR3 is TGTGCCAGCAGTGAATACGGACTAGCGGGAATGAATGAGCAGTTCTTC. Translating gives CASSEYGLAGMNEQFF. Full variable domain (outside the CDR3, taken from reference TRBV25-1 and TRBJ2-1): EADIYQTPRYLVIGTGKKITLECSQTMGHDKMYWYQQDPGMELHLIHYSYGVNSTEKGDLSSESTVSRIRTEHFPLTLESARPSHTSQYLCASSEYGLAGMNEQFFGPGTRLTVL.

The chain recombines TRBV3-1 (or the pseudogene TRBV3-2) with TRBJ2-1; the D gene is possibly TRBD2 (6 bases). This CDR3 is built from 12 residues. Trimming removed 4 bases from V and 8 bases from J, with 9 bases in between. CDR1 LGHDT and CDR2 YNNKEL come from the germline V gene (reference sequence). The DNA for the CDR3 is TGTGCCAGCAGCCGGACGGGGGATGAGCAGTTCTTC. Its protein is CASSRTGDEQFF.

V is TRBV19 and J is TRBJ1-4; a possible D gene is TRBD1 (5 bases). CDR3 length: 15 amino acids. Germline-derived CDR1 and CDR2 are LNHDA and SQIVND (reference sequence). Trimming pared 5 bases from V and 2 bases from J, leaving 12 bases between. CDR3 protein: CASSPGGVTNEKLFF. The CDR3 nucleotides read TGTGCCAGTAGTCCGGGGGGGGTGACTAATGAAAAACTGTTTTTT.

J is TRBJ1-1 and V is TRBV18, with TRBD1 as a possible D gene (5 bases). Trimming stripped 3 bases from V and 5 bases from J, with 19 bases between. The CDR3 consists of 16 residues. Germline CDR1 reads KGHSH; CDR2 reads LQKENI. CDR3 sequence (DNA): TGTGCCAGCTCACCGGCGCTGGTTCAGGGAGGGACTGAAGCTTTCTTT. This gives the protein CASSPALVQGGTEAFF.

This clone was counted only a few times. The chain couples TRBV2 to TRBJ1-5; D uncertain. The CDR3 extends over 14 amino acids. V was cut by 3 bases and J by 2 bases, with 8 bases left in between. CDR1 is SNHLY, CDR2 FYNNEI, per germline. The CDR3 here is CASSEQLGNQPQHF. DNA of the CDR3: TGTGCCAGCAGTGAGCAGTTGGGCAATCAGCCCCAGCATTTT. The full variable domain, completed using reference TRBV2 and TRBJ1-5, is EPEVTQTPSHQVTQMGQEVILRCVPISNHLYFYWYRQILGQKVEFLVSFYNNEISEKSEIFDDQFSVERPDGSNFTLKIRSTKLEDSAMYFCASSEQLGNQPQHFGDGTRLSIL.

This clone was detected only once. V is TRBV19 and J is TRBJ2-1; D possibly corresponds to TRBD2 (5 bases). This CDR3 contains 16 residues. V lost 2 bases, J lost 2 bases, and 13 bases lay in between. From germline, CDR1 is LNHDA and CDR2 SQIVND (reference sequence). The CDR3 protein is CASSIREGVAYNEQFF. The CDR3 DNA reads as TGTGCCAGTAGTATACGCGAGGGAGTCGCCTACAATGAGCAGTTCTTC.

This chain uses TRBV7-9 with TRBJ1-2, with unresolved D. CDR1 is SEHNR and CDR2 is FQNEAQ in the germline V gene (reference sequence). The length of the CDR3 is 13 residues. V lost 5 bases and J lost 3, with 10 bases in between. The CDR3 DNA follows: TGTGCCAGCAGCCAACCTTCGGACTATGGCTACACCTTC. The encoded protein is CASSQPSDYGYTF.

V gene TRBV7-2 combines with J gene TRBJ2-5, with D possibly being TRBD2 (6 bases). Germline V gives CDR1 SGHTA, CDR2 FQGNSA. There are 14 residues in the CDR3. Trimming removed 5 bases from V and 5 bases from J, with 15 bases in between. The CDR3 region is CASSLLAPRETQYF. CDR3 DNA sequence: TGTGCCAGCAGCCTACTAGCCCCGAGGGAGACCCAGTACTTC.

This clone was observed a single time. The V gene is TRBV6-2 or TRBV6-3, the J gene TRBJ1-5, with D perhaps matching TRBD1 (5 bases). Deletions cut 0 bases from V and 0 bases from J, with 15 bases between. Germline V lookup: CDR1 MNHEY, CDR2 SVGEGT. The CDR3 has 18 residues. The CDR3 DNA reads TGTGCCAGCAGTTACTCGGCGGGACGGTCCTATAGCAATCAGCCCCAGCATTTT. Its protein product is CASSYSAGRSYSNQPQHF.

The gene calls are TRBV29-1 and TRBJ1-4; D is unresolved. Trimming took off 6 bases at V and 8 bases at J, with 13 bases between the two ends. CDR3 length: 12 amino acids. The germline CDR1 and CDR2 sequences are SQVTM and ANQGSEA. The CDR3 coding sequence is TGCAGCGTGGCCCGGGGAAGAGAAAAACTGTTTTTT. This translates into CSVARGREKLFF.

The chain employs TRBV13 and TRBJ2-3; tentative D call: TRBD1 (6 bases). CDR3 size: 17 residues. Germline values: CDR1 PRHDT, CDR2 FYEKMQ (reference sequence). V was shortened by 5 bases and J by 2 bases, with 20 bases between the two germline ends. CDR3 bases: TGTGCCAGCAGCCCCCCCCGACAGACAGGCTTCACAGATACGCAGTATTTT. Translated, it gives CASSPPRQTGFTDTQYF.

The rearrangement joins TRBV2 to TRBJ2-7; 9 bases are shared with TRBD1. In germline, CDR1 is SNHLY, CDR2 FYNNEI. The CDR3 has 14 residues. Trimming took 2 bases from V and 2 from J; bases not matched to a gene: 1. CDR3 residues: CASSERTGAYEQYF. The CDR3 DNA reads as TGTGCCAGCAGTGAAAGGACAGGGGCCTACGAGCAGTACTTC.